This T cell receptor beta chain originates from a study of OX40 agonist ivuxolimab in advanced cancers. Background on the study: Anti-PD-1, anti-PD-L1 or anti-CTLA-4 therapy given earlier was allowed, and roughly 38% had some. Three patients got partial responses; one had hepatocellular carcinoma and two had cutaneous melanoma.

The J segment lost 7 bases and the V segment lost 2 bases, leaving 5 bases of the junction unmatched. The CDR3 totals 14 residues. CDR1 KGHSH and CDR2 LQKENI come from the germline V gene. No patient had autoimmune disease or received systemic immunosuppression. Blood specimens came from baseline, cycle 4 day 1, and cycle 7 day 1. Profiled with immunoSEQ multiplex PCR; TCRdb holds only in-frame clones, not every one. The sample holds under 85,000 clones, 88% seen once. The sequence derives from an adult with an advanced solid tumor such as melanoma, head and neck, liver or kidney cancer. The sample in question was CD4+ or CD8+ T cells sorted from blood, obtained in a trial of the OX40 agonist ivuxolimab. The chain joins TRBV18 to TRBJ1-2; TRBD1 matches 9 bases. Here the CDR3 DNA reads TGTGCCAGCTCACCAGGACAGGGGAGGGGTGGCTACACCTTC. It codes for CASSPGQGRGGYTF.